Listed below are T cell receptor beta chains from one sample, sequenced in a study of human T cells and chemical hapten exposure. Each CDR3 protein is one row after TCRdb ran MiXCR on the RACE reads. The table lists roughly 84,000 distinct CDR3 sequences, about 10% of them singletons. Here the sequenced sample was whole blood, taken in connection with sensitization to the hapten diphenylcyclopropenone (DPC). These TCRs come from a woman in her 50s with alopecia areata. Some clones in this sample may be carry-over from other donors' samples. CDR3s include the opening cysteine and the closing phenylalanine or tryptophan. Fields, in order: V gene, J gene, CDR3 protein.

v_call: TRBV18
j_call: TRBJ1-1
cdr3_aa: CASSGGQVNTEAFF

v_call: TRBV18
j_call: TRBJ2-3
cdr3_aa: CASSVTGHLSTDTQYF

v_call: TRBV5-1
j_call: TRBJ1-4
cdr3_aa: CASSKGQGNEKLFF

v_call: TRBV29-1
j_call: TRBJ2-1
cdr3_aa: CSYLRDGNEQFF

v_call: TRBV9
j_call: TRBJ1-1
cdr3_aa: CASSVEPGIKMNTEAFF

v_call: TRBV28
j_call: TRBJ2-7
cdr3_aa: CASSSHRQYF

v_call: TRBV7-2
j_call: TRBJ2-3
cdr3_aa: CASSLRLAGAADTQYF

v_call: TRBV12-3/TRBV12-4
j_call: TRBJ1-1
cdr3_aa: CASSPTVAHTEAFF

v_call: TRBV6-6
j_call: TRBJ2-3
cdr3_aa: CASSYSKSSGTDTQYF

v_call: TRBV11-2
j_call: TRBJ1-1
cdr3_aa: CASSLWTGGEAEAFF

v_call: TRBV5-1
j_call: TRBJ2-5
cdr3_aa: CASSFYQRTQETQYF

v_call: TRBV5-5
j_call: TRBJ1-6
cdr3_aa: CASSSAAGNSPLHF

v_call: TRBV28
j_call: TRBJ1-4
cdr3_aa: CASSPNEKLFF

v_call: TRBV20-1
j_call: TRBJ1-1
cdr3_aa: CSASGDSTEAFF

v_call: TRBV7-9
j_call: TRBJ2-7
cdr3_aa: CASSHTMDRAEQYF

v_call: TRBV7-9
j_call: TRBJ2-7
cdr3_aa: CASSSPALAYEQYF

v_call: TRBV29-1
j_call: TRBJ2-1
cdr3_aa: CSVARGSSSYNEQFF

v_call: TRBV20-1
j_call: TRBJ2-7
cdr3_aa: CSARGQVLNEQYF

v_call: TRBV7-2
j_call: TRBJ2-1
cdr3_aa: CASSLSGTGNEQFF